This record covers a single TCR beta chain. What antigen it recognizes has not been identified. Base qualities are not at hand, and no much larger clone is one base apart. The sample comes from a study of radiotherapy plus CTLA-4 blockade in lung cancer (dated by TCRdb to 2016 to 2019). Regarding the study in general: Objective responses were observed in approximately 18% of enrolled patients, and disease control was achieved in approximately 32%. Here is what the overall study found, with its caveats: After treatment with radiotherapy and ipilimumab, TCR clones that came from tumors expanded in the peripheral blood. The strongest predictors of response, as reported, were early dynamic changes in blood T cell clones along with a rise in serum interferon-beta after radiation.

The study evaluated CTLA-4 blockade (ipilimumab) given together with focal radiation therapy in patients who had chemo-refractory metastatic non-small-cell lung cancer. Here V drops 4 bases and J drops 4 bases, and the junction holds 4 bases not matched to any gene. CDR3 length: 14 amino acids, cysteine to phenylalanine. Just CDR3 DNA is preserved here, 42 bases in frame from base 1. CDR1 and CDR2, per the germline V gene (reference sequence), are SGHNT and YYREEE. Receptor amplification or capture employed the immunoSEQ multiplex PCR assay. TCRdb provides this immuneACCESS table in a form limited to in-frame rearrangements. Some clones are lacking; in checked studies, under half of them reflect an unresolved V gene, and why the rest are absent is not known. A total of 50,000 to 70,000 clones appear in this sample, around 80% of them only once. Less than 4% of the sample is held by the ten biggest clonotypes.

Sequenced material: peripheral blood, taken from a patient treated with radiotherapy plus ipilimumab. The rearrangement joined TRBV5-4 to TRBJ2-7, with 11 junctional bases fitting TRBD1. This TCR was sampled from a human donor with non-small cell lung cancer who had a partial response to radiotherapy plus ipilimumab. The CDR3: CASSIGQGAYEQYF. The sequence in DNA is TGTGCCAGCAGCATCGGACAGGGGGCTTACGAGCAGTACTTC. When the CDR3 is completed using the reference TRBV5-4 and TRBJ2-7 genes on either side, the full variable domain is ETGVTQSPTHLIKTRGQQVTLRCSSQSGHNTVSWYQQALGQGPQFIFQYYREEENGRGNFPPRFSGLQFPNYSSELNVNALELDDSALYLCASSIGQGAYEQYFGPGTRLTVT.